This T cell receptor beta chain was recorded in a study of shared clonotypes between healthy human individuals. It was CD45RO-negative cells, positively selected for CCR7, that made up naive CD8 cells, with terminally differentiated effector memory CD45RA+ cells excluded. The study drew all its donors from Caucasian adults living in Nashville, Tennessee. Details on this clone: What it binds is not known.

Assay: immunoSEQ multiplex PCR; the TCRdb copy retains only in-frame clones and omits some. This table holds 1.5 million to 2.5 million clones, roughly 95% found once. Study results and limitations: Naive CD4 clonotype sharing across several donors was 4% to 5%. When compared with the clonotypes that were shared by all four sorted-subset donors, the non-shared clonotypes turned out to have lower generation probabilities.

The clonotype was recovered from a man younger than 30 in good health. Sequenced input: naive CD8+ T cells sorted from blood.

The CDR3 is CASRGVTEAFF. CDR3 sequence (DNA): TGTGCCAGCAGAGGGGTAACTGAAGCTTTCTTT. The genes are TRBV6-5 and TRBJ1-1, with TRBD1 as a possible D gene (5 bases). Germline values: CDR1 MNHEY, CDR2 SVGAGI. CDR3 length: 11 amino acids. Trimming took off 6 bases at V and 5 bases at J, with 7 bases between the two ends.